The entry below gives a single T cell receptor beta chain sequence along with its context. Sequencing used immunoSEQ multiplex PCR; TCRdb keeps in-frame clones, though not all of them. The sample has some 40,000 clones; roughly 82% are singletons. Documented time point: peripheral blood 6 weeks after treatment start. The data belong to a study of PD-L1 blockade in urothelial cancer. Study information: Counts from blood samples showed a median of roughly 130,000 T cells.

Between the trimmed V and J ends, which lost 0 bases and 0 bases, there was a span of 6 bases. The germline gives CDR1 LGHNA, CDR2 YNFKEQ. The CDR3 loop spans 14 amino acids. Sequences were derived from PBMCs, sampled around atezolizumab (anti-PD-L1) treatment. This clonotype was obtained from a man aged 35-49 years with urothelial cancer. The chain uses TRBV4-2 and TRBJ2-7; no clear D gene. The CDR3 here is CASSQDAVSYEQYF. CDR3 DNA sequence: TGTGCCAGCAGCCAAGATGCGGTCTCCTACGAGCAGTACTTC.